The source of this TCR beta chain is a study of cytomegalovirus exposure and HLA in healthy donors. Study-level information: For the roughly 370 genotyped donors, more than 80% fell within the Caucasian-associated ancestry cluster. Study-level results: When a later analysis compared HLA-associated TCR beta chains with equally common others, the HLA-associated chains turned out to be more clonally expanded and to have lower generation probabilities. A previous analysis found most TCR beta V segments productive roughly 90% or roughly 30% of the time.

The PCR had 60 Vbeta and 13 Jbeta primers. TCRdb keeps only in-frame clones here, not all; method: immunoSEQ multiplex PCR. There are some 180,000 clones in the sample; just under 80% occur only once, and roughly 2.7% lies in the top ten. As concerns this clone: Its target is unknown.

The CDR3 covers 15 residues. The germline gives CDR1 MDHEN, CDR2 SYDVKM. Between the trimmed V and J ends, which lost 5 bases and 5 bases, there was a span of 19 bases. V usage is TRBV28 and J usage is TRBJ2-7; D might be TRBD1 (5 bases). This TCR derives from a female donor in good health and CMV-seronegative. Sequencing was done on a sample of PBMCs. The CDR3 region is CASSTPQGTRNEQYF. CDR3 coding DNA: TGTGCCAGCAGTACCCCCCAGGGAACGAGAAACGAGCAGTACTTC. Full variable domain (outside the CDR3, taken from reference TRBV28 and TRBJ2-7): DVKVTQSSRYLVKRTGEKVFLECVQDMDHENMFWYRQDPGLGLRLIYFSYDVKMKEKGDIPEGYSVSREKKERFSLILESASTNQTSMYLCASSTPQGTRNEQYFGPGTRLTVT.